This entry lists 21 T cell receptor beta chains sequenced from one sample in a study of T cell repertoires in cytomegalovirus infection. Their recognized antigens are unknown. From the reads, TCRdb called clonotypes with MiXCR, one entry per CDR3 protein. The sample includes under 850,000 distinct CDR3 sequences, roughly 36% of them seen just once. Specimen: cultured PBMCs, collected from culture after CMV antigen stimulation. These receptors were taken from a human donor in good health (CMV status not recorded). Some clones in this sample may be carry-over from other donors' samples.

This chain uses TRBV6-1 with TRBJ1-6; 11 bases are shared with TRBD1. V shed 0 bases and J 4 bases; nucleotides not matched to a gene: 5. CDR3 length: 18 amino acids. Germline CDR1 and CDR2: MNHNS and SASEGT. The CDR3 here is CASSEARTGGTYNSPLHF. The DNA of the CDR3 is TGTGCCAGCAGTGAAGCTAGGACAGGGGGCACTTATAATTCACCCCTCCACTTT.

This clonotype was seen a few times. The chain links TRBV6-1 to TRBJ2-4; D might be TRBD2 (6 bases). Between the trimmed V and J ends, which lost 5 bases and 0 bases, there was a span of 11 bases. CDR3 length: 15 amino acids. Germline V gives CDR1 MNHNS, CDR2 SASEGT. The CDR3 spells CASSLAGLAKNIQYF. CDR3 DNA: TGTGCCAGCAGTCTTGCGGGGCTAGCCAAAAACATTCAGTACTTC.

This chain connects TRBV7-8 to TRBJ2-3, with unresolved D. Germline V gene lookup returns CDR1 SGHVS and CDR2 FQNEAQ. The CDR3 extends over 13 amino acids. V dropped 5 bases and J dropped 2 bases, with 8 bases sitting between them. CDR3 DNA: TGTGCCAGCAGCCTATACGACACAGATACGCAGTATTTT. Its translation: CASSLYDTDTQYF.

This clonotype has more than one count but fewer than ten. The chain employs TRBV7-6 and TRBJ1-1, with D unclear. V lost 1 base, J lost 4 bases, and 7 bases lay in between. In germline, CDR1 is SGHVS, CDR2 FNYEAQ. CDR3 length: 13 residues. For the CDR3, the DNA is TGTGCCAGCAGCTTAGGCCAGGTCACTGAAGCTTTCTTT. Amino acid sequence: CASSLGQVTEAFF.

The V gene is TRBV7-9, the J gene TRBJ1-2, with TRBD1 matching over 7 bases. The germline CDR1 and CDR2 sequences are SEHNR and FQNEAQ (reference sequence). The CDR3 is 11 amino acids. The V and J ends lost 5 bases and 7 bases, in that order; junction bases with no gene match: 1. The CDR3 bases are TGTGCCAGCAGCGCAGGGGGTGGCTACACCTTC. Protein product: CASSAGGGYTF.

This chain's CDR3 is CASSPRTGPNTPLHF. The CDR3 coding sequence is TGTGCCAGCAGTCCTCGGACAGGGCCCAACACACCCCTCCACTTT. V is TRBV27 and J is TRBJ1-6; 8 bases fit TRBD1. J lost 11 bases, V lost 5 bases, and 11 bases had no gene match. From germline, CDR1 is MNHEY and CDR2 SMNVEV (reference sequence). The CDR3 is 15 amino acids.

The rearrangement joins TRBV20-1 to TRBJ2-3, with no clear D. The CDR3 length is 12 residues. Germline assignment: CDR1 DFQATT and CDR2 SNEGSKA (reference sequence). Trimming took 2 bases from V and 5 from J, leaving 8 bases between them. In DNA form, the CDR3 reads TGCAGTGCTAGATTAGGGCGAGATACGCAGTATTTT. It yields the protein CSARLGRDTQYF.

This clonotype came up a few times. The chain employs TRBV4-2 and TRBJ1-6; D gene unclear. Germline CDR1 reads LGHNA; CDR2 reads YNFKEQ. CDR3 length equals 16 residues. V lost 0 bases and J 5 bases, leaving 11 bases between the germline ends. The CDR3 DNA reads TGTGCCAGCAGCCAAGATGGCGGGGATCATAATTCACCCCTCCACTTT. It yields the protein CASSQDGGDHNSPLHF.

The gene calls are TRBV4-1 and TRBJ2-2; D is undetermined. Germline CDR1 reads MGHRA; CDR2 reads YSYEKL. Deletions cut 2 bases from V and 9 bases from J, with 16 bases between. CDR3 length: 15 amino acids. The CDR3 DNA sequence: TGCGCCAGCAGCCAATCCTTGACTGCGAACTGGGAGCTGTTTTTT. Its translation: CASSQSLTANWELFF.

This clonotype has a handful of counts. The chain links TRBV6-5 to TRBJ1-5; no clear D gene. Per germline, CDR1 MNHEY and CDR2 SVGAGI. The CDR3 spans 13 residues. V lost 7 bases and J lost 5, with 12 bases in between. The DNA of the CDR3 is TGTGCCAGCAAAAGCGGGGTCTATCAGCCCCAGCATTTT. Encoded protein: CASKSGVYQPQHF.

This clonotype appeared once. This chain links TRBV19 with TRBJ2-2; D may be TRBD1 or TRBD2 (6 bases each). The length of the CDR3 is 13 residues. V lost 2 bases to trimming and J lost 6 bases, with 7 bases between them. Germline-derived CDR1 and CDR2 are LNHDA and SQIVND (reference sequence). DNA for the CDR3: TGTGCCAGTAGTATAAGGGGGGCCGGGGAGCTGTTTTTT. Translated: CASSIRGAGELFF.

V usage is TRBV11-2 and J usage is TRBJ2-6; no reliable D call. V lost 5 bases to trimming and J lost 0 bases, with 11 bases between them. Germline V CDR1 and CDR2: SGHAT, FQNNGV. This CDR3 region has 16 residues. Written as DNA, the CDR3 is TGTGCCAGCAGCCCAGGACGGAACTCTGGGGCCAACGTCCTGACTTTC. Encoded protein: CASSPGRNSGANVLTF. The complete variable domain, with remaining parts taken from reference TRBV11-2 and TRBJ2-6, reads EAGVAQSPRYKIIEKRQSVAFWCNPISGHATLYWYQQILGQGPKLLIQFQNNGVVDDSQLPKDRFSAERLKGVDSTLKIQPAKLEDSAVYLCASSPGRNSGANVLTFGAGSRLTVL.

The rearrangement uses TRBV9 and TRBJ2-5, with 12 bases that match TRBD2. V lost 4 bases and J lost 4; bases outside the gene matches: 5. CDR3 size: 15 residues. Per germline, CDR1 SGDLS and CDR2 YYNGEE. DNA for the CDR3: TGTGCCAGCAGCATCACGACTAGCGGGGGAGAGACCCAGTACTTC. This sequence encodes CASSITTSGGETQYF.

The rearrangement joins TRBV11-2 to TRBJ2-7, with D possibly being TRBD1 (5 bases). The V and J ends lost 5 bases and 2 bases respectively, with 10 bases between them. The CDR3 covers 13 residues. The germline V gene has CDR1 SGHAT and CDR2 FQNNGV. The CDR3 region is CASSIQVTYEQYF. The DNA for the CDR3 is TGTGCCAGCAGCATACAGGTTACCTACGAGCAGTACTTC.

The V and J genes are TRBV19 and TRBJ1-1, with D perhaps matching TRBD1 (5 bases). The V and J ends lost 7 bases and 3 bases respectively, with 12 bases between them. CDR1 is LNHDA, CDR2 SQIVND, per germline (reference sequence). The CDR3 totals 13 residues. The CDR3 DNA follows: TGTGCCAGTACCCAGGGAAGGGACACTGAAGCTTTCTTT. Its translation: CASTQGRDTEAFF.

This clonotype was counted only a few times. The chain is built from TRBV20-1 and TRBJ2-7; 7 bases fit TRBD2. Germline V gene sequence: CDR1 DFQATT, CDR2 SNEGSKA (reference sequence). There are 12 residues in the CDR3. V shed 3 bases and J 4 bases; nucleotides not matched to a gene: 3. The CDR3 DNA sequence: TGCAGTGCTAGCGGGGGGAGGTACGAGCAGTACTTC. Its protein product is CSASGGRYEQYF.

This clonotype was observed a few times. V usage is TRBV5-1 and J usage is TRBJ2-7; a weak D match, TRBD2 (6 bases). Trimming took off 4 bases at V and 1 base at J, with 15 bases between the two ends. The germline V gene has CDR1 SGHRS and CDR2 YFSETQ. CDR3 size: 15 residues. CDR3 protein: CASSPAPGLSYEQYF. CDR3 nucleotides: TGCGCCAGCAGCCCGGCCCCGGGACTTTCCTACGAGCAGTACTTC.

The chain carries TRBV30 and TRBJ2-1, with 13 bases matching TRBD2. The CDR3 is made up of 16 amino acids. In germline, CDR1 is GTSNPN, CDR2 SVGIG (reference sequence). J was trimmed by 9 bases and V by 0 bases; bases with no gene match: 8. The CDR3 DNA reads TGTGCCTGGAGTGTAGGGGGACTAGCGGGATGGACTGAGCAGTTCTTC. It encodes CAWSVGGLAGWTEQFF.

This clonotype turned up a few times. This chain links TRBV7-2 with TRBJ1-2, with 9 bases aligning to TRBD1. The CDR3 spans 15 residues. With V trimmed by 3 bases and J by 6 bases, 8 bases remained unmatched. Germline V gives CDR1 SGHTA, CDR2 FQGNSA. CDR3 DNA: TGTGCCAGCAGCTTCCCAGACAGGGGGATCGATGGCTACACCTTC. Its protein product is CASSFPDRGIDGYTF. The full variable domain, with the rest looked up from reference TRBV7-2 and TRBJ1-2, is GAGVSQSPSNKVTEKGKDVELRCDPISGHTALYWYRQSLGQGLEFLIYFQGNSAPDKSGLPSDRFSAERTGGSVSTLTIQRTQQEDSAVYLCASSFPDRGIDGYTFGSGTRLTVV.

This clonotype was observed a handful of times. The J gene is TRBJ2-7, the V gene TRBV12-3 or TRBV12-4; D unresolved. V was clipped by 2 bases and J by 3 bases, with 11 bases between them. The CDR3 is made up of 14 amino acids. CDR3 loop: CASSLNAHYYEQYF. For the CDR3, the DNA is TGTGCCAGCAGTTTAAATGCTCACTACTACGAGCAGTACTTC.

This clonotype was counted a few times. The genes are TRBV7-8 and TRBJ2-2; 8 bases fit TRBD1. The CDR3 loop spans 13 amino acids. Trimming at V came to 6 bases and at J to 7 bases, leaving 4 bases not matched to a gene. The germline gives CDR1 SGHVS, CDR2 FQNEAQ. The CDR3 spells CASRSTGDGELFF. For the CDR3, the DNA is TGTGCCAGCAGATCGACAGGGGACGGGGAGCTGTTTTTT.